The sequence of this TCR beta chain was determined in a study of T-cell memory formation after mild COVID-19. Study overall: Clusters of TCRs were largely donor specific.

General study findings and limits: The SARS-CoV-2 specificity of second-wave clones reaching peak at day 37 remained unverified. The main location of contracting CD4+ clones was CM and EM, and that of contracting CD8+ clones was EMRA. Day 15 to 85 contractors were CD4/CD8 balanced; later expanders leaned CD4+.

Many counts were recorded for this clonotype. As yet, its antigen is unknown. TCRdb itself ran the 5' RACE reads through MiXCR, one entry per CDR3 protein. The sample carries approximately 260,000 distinct CDR3 sequences, roughly 16% recorded once. This clonotype was sampled from a man aged 18 to 29 who had mild COVID-19 (a few samples of this study predate the infection). Cell type and time point are not known. The specimen sequenced was PBMCs or a T cell subset sorted from them (not recorded which).

In nucleotides, the CDR3 is TGTGCCAGCAGTCGGGGGGCCCCCTACGAGCAGTACGTC. Protein: CASSRGAPYEQYV. This sequence joins TRBV9 and TRBJ2-7, with D possibly being TRBD2 (7 bases). Germline loops: CDR1 SGDLS, CDR2 YYNGEE. V dropped 5 bases and J dropped 2 bases, with 11 bases sitting between them. CDR3 length equals 13 residues.